This paragraph reports one T cell receptor (beta chain). As TCR cDNA was made by 5'RACE template switching, a universal primer site and UMIs were added. TCRdb re-derived calls from the 5' RACE reads in MiXCR, one entry per CDR3 protein. The data show under 300,000 distinct CDR3 sequences, 10% to 15% seen once. This specimen belongs to a study of T cells after yellow fever vaccination. The germline V gene has CDR1 LGHDT and CDR2 YNNKEL (reference sequence). The CDR3 runs 17 residues. Trimming took 2 bases from V and 2 from J, leaving 17 bases between them. V gene TRBV3-1 combines with J gene TRBJ2-3; possibly TRBD1 for D (6 bases). The receptor was isolated from a man aged 25-40 years who received the YFV17D yellow fever vaccine. Sequenced here: CD4+ T cells sorted from PBMCs, sampled 45 days after the yellow fever booster vaccination. The CDR3 sequence: CASSQFLQGPHTDTQYF. The CDR3 DNA reads as TGTGCCAGCAGCCAATTTCTACAGGGTCCCCACACAGATACGCAGTATTTT.